These 11 T cell receptor beta chains came from one sample sequenced in a study of read filtering for tumor transcriptome and immune sequencing. The library was built from about 400 ng RNA with molecular barcoded adaptors for alpha/delta and beta/gamma chains. TCRdb fed the reads into MiXCR, producing one record per CDR3 protein. The sample has about 62,000 distinct CDR3 sequences, around 19% seen once. Sample: a population of CD138-negative cells sorted from bone marrow. The receptors originated from a donor over 35 with multiple myeloma.

The CDR3 sequence is CASSVQETQYF. For the CDR3, the DNA is TGTGCCAGCAGCGTGCAAGAGACCCAGTACTTC. The V call is TRBV5-5, the J call TRBJ2-5, with D hard to call. CDR1 and CDR2 from the germline V gene are SGHKS and YYEKEE (reference sequence). The CDR3 spans 11 residues. V lost 4 bases to trimming and J lost 2 bases, with 3 bases between them.

Turning to this clonotype: This clone may be a read error of a much larger clone one base away. J is TRBJ1-5 and V is TRBV28; no clear D gene. The CDR3 contains 16 residues. The V gene's germline CDR1 is MDHEN and CDR2 SYDVKM. CDR3 protein: CASSLSSGYSNQPPHF. The CDR3 coding sequence is TGTGCCAGCAGTTTATCGTCAGGTTATAGCAATCAGCCCCCGCATTTT.

By its share, this clonotype is medium-sized. The rearrangement links TRBV3-1 to TRBJ2-1, with 10 bases lining up with TRBD2. This CDR3 is built from 15 residues. CDR1 is LGHDT, CDR2 YNNKEL, per germline (reference sequence). With V trimmed by 4 bases and J by 5 bases, 5 bases remained unmatched. CDR3 nucleotides: TGTGCCAGCAGCCCAGCGGGGGGGCTGGACAATGAGCAGTTCTTC. It codes for CASSPAGGLDNEQFF.

This clonotype showed up many times. The rearrangement joins TRBV15 to TRBJ2-2; tentative D call: TRBD2 (5 bases). The CDR3 is 15 amino acids. Germline CDR1 and CDR2: LNHNV and YYDKDF (reference sequence). V was trimmed by 0 bases and J by 2 bases, leaving 7 bases between them. The CDR3 coding sequence is TGTGCCACCAGCAGAGAGCGGACTAACACCGGGGAGCTGTTTTTT. Translated, it gives CATSRERTNTGELFF.

By sample fraction, this clonotype is large. V is TRBV7-9 and J is TRBJ2-7; weak D call: TRBD2 (6 bases). The CDR3 sequence is 15 residues long. Germline lookup yields CDR1 SEHNR and CDR2 FQNEAQ (reference sequence). V lost 0 bases and J lost 2, with 11 bases in between. The CDR3 here is CASSLAGGATYEQYF. The CDR3 DNA reads TGTGCCAGCAGCTTAGCGGGAGGTGCCACCTACGAGCAGTACTTC.

This clonotype has ten or more counts. This chain connects TRBV20-1 to TRBJ2-1, with 10 bases identical to TRBD2. The CDR3 extends over 16 amino acids. Germline CDR1 DFQATT, CDR2 SNEGSKA (reference sequence). The ends lost 6 bases at V and 3 bases at J; junction bases unmatched: 11. CDR3 DNA: TGCAGTGCCATAGCCCACCCTAGCGGGGGCTACAATGAGCAGTTCTTC. Its translation is CSAIAHPSGGYNEQFF.

This clonotype has more than one count but fewer than ten. CDR3 protein: CASSRGPNTETQYF. The CDR3 coding sequence is TGTGCCAGTAGTAGGGGTCCTAACACGGAGACCCAGTACTTC. The chain joins TRBV19 to TRBJ2-5; D gene uncertain. Germline CDR1 reads LNHDA; CDR2 reads SQIVND (reference sequence). V lost 4 bases and J 5 bases, leaving 14 bases between the germline ends. CDR3 length: 14 amino acids.

This clonotype was counted ten times or more. The CDR3 DNA reads as TGCGCCAGCAGTCGACTAGCGGGGACCTCCTACGAGCAGTACTTC. This codes for CASSRLAGTSYEQYF. The chain uses TRBV10-2 and TRBJ2-7; TRBD2 matches at 11 bases. The CDR3 runs 15 residues. Per the germline V gene, CDR1 is WSHSY and CDR2 is SAAADI. The J segment lost 0 bases and the V segment lost 5 bases, leaving 3 bases of the junction unmatched.

This clonotype was observed many times. The J gene is TRBJ2-3, the V gene TRBV3-1, with D unclear. Trimming stripped 0 bases from V and 3 bases from J, with 10 bases between. Germline V gene sequence: CDR1 LGHDT, CDR2 YNNKEL (reference sequence). CDR3 length: 15 amino acids. The CDR3 DNA is TGTGCCAGCAGCCAAGATATGGGCGAGACAGATACGCAGTATTTT. Translating gives CASSQDMGETDTQYF.

This clonotype turned up a few times. V gene TRBV6-1 combines with J gene TRBJ1-4; a possible D gene is TRBD1 (5 bases). This CDR3 is built from 13 residues. Germline values: CDR1 MNHNS, CDR2 SASEGT. V lost 8 bases and J 3 bases, leaving 10 bases between the germline ends. CDR3 amino acids: CASALGANEKLFF. The CDR3, as DNA: TGTGCCAGCGCCTTGGGGGCTAATGAAAAACTGTTTTTT.

This clonotype was counted ten times or more. This sequence joins TRBV2 and TRBJ2-1; 11 nucleotides agree with TRBD2. CDR1 is SNHLY and CDR2 is FYNNEI in the germline V gene. V was pared by 7 bases and J by 5 bases, with 7 bases of the junction left unmatched. This CDR3 comprises 15 residues. The chain's CDR3 is CASISLAGGNNEQFF. CDR3 in DNA: TGTGCCAGCATTTCGCTAGCGGGGGGAAACAATGAGCAGTTCTTC.